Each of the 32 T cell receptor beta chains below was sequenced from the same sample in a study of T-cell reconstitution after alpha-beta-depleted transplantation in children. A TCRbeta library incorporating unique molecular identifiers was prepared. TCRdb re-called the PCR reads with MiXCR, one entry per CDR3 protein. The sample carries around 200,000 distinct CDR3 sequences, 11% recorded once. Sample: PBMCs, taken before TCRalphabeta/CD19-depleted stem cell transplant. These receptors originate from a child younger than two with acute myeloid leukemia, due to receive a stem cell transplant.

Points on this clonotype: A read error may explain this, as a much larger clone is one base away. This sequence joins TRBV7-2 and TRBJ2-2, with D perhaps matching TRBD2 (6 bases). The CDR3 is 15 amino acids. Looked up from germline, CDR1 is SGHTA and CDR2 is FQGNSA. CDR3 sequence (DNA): TGTGCCGGCAGCTTAAGTAGCGGCTACACCGGGGAGCTGTTTTTT. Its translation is CAGSLSSGYTGELFF.

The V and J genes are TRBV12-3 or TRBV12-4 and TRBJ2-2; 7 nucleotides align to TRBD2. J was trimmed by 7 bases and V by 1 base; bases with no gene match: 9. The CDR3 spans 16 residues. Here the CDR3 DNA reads TGTGCCAGCAGTTTAGTCGAGCGGGACTCGTTCGGGGAGCTGTTTTTT. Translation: CASSLVERDSFGELFF.

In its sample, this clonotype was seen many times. The CDR3 loop is CAWSVVRDTQYF. CDR3 in DNA: TGTGCCTGGAGTGTAGTTAGGGATACGCAGTATTTT. V and J are TRBV30 and TRBJ2-3; D ambiguous. Germline V gene sequence: CDR1 GTSNPN, CDR2 SVGIG (reference sequence). The CDR3 has 12 amino acids. The V end was cut by 0 bases, the J end by 6 bases, with 7 bases between.

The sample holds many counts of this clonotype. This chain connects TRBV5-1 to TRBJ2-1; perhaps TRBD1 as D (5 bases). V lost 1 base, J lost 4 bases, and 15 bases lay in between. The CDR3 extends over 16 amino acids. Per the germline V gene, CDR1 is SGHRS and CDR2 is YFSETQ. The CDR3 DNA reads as TGCGCCAGCAGCTTGATTAGGGGCAAGGGGTACAATGAGCAGTTCTTC. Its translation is CASSLIRGKGYNEQFF.

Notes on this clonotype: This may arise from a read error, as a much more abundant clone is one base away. This chain's CDR3 is CASSLLLTSQPQHF. The CDR3 region has the DNA TGTGCCAGCAGTTTGCTCCTCACAAGTCAGCCCCAGCATTTT. V is TRBV12-3 or TRBV12-4 and J is TRBJ1-5; D gene uncertain. There are 14 residues in the CDR3. The V gene lost 3 bases and the J gene lost 6 bases, with 12 bases spanning the gap.

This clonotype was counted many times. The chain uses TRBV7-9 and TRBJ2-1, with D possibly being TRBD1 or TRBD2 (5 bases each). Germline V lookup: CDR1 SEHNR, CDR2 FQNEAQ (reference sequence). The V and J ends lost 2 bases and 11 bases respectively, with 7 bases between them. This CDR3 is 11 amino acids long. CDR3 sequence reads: CASSLWDQQFF. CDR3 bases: TGTGCCAGCAGCTTATGGGACCAGCAGTTCTTC.

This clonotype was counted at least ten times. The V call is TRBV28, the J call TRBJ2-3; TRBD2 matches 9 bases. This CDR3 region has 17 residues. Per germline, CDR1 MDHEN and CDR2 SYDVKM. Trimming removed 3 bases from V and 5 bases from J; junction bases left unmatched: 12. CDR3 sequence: CASSFSPSGGRGDTQYF. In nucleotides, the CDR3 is TGTGCCAGCAGTTTCTCCCCCAGCGGGGGGAGGGGAGATACGCAGTATTTT.

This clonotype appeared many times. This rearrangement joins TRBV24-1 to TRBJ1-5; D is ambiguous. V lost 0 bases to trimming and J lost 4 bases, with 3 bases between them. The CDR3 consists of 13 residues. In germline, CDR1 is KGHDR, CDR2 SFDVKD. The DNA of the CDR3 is TGTGCCACCAGTGATTTGGGGAATCAGCCCCAGCATTTT. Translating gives CATSDLGNQPQHF.

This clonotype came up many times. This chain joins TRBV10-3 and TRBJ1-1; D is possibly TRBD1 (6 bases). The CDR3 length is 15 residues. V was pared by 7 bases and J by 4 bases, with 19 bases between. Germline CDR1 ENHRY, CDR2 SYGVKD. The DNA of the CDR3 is TGTGCCATCACCAAAAGGGGGTTCCGGGGCACTGAAGCTTTCTTT. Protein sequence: CAITKRGFRGTEAFF.

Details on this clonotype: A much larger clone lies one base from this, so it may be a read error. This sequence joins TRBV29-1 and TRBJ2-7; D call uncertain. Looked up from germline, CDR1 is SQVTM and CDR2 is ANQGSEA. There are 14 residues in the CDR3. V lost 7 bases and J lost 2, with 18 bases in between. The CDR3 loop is CSARPRRRTYEQYF. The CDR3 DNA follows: TGCAGCGCCCGGCCGCGACGGAGAACCTACGAGCAGTACTTC.

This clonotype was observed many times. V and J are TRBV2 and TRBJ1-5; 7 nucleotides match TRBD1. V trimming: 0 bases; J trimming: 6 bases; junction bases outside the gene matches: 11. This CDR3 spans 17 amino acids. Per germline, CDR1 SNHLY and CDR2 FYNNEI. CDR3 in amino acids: CASSEAGAGGLVQPQHF. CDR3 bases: TGTGCCAGCAGTGAAGCGGGGGCAGGGGGTTTAGTTCAGCCCCAGCATTTT.

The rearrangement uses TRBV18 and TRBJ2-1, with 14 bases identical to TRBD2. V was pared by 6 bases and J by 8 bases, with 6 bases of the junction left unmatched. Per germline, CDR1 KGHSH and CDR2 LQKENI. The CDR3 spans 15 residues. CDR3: CASSIGTSGSDEQFF. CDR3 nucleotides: TGTGCCAGCTCCATCGGGACTAGCGGGAGCGATGAGCAGTTCTTC.

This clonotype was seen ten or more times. DNA of the CDR3: TGTGCCAGCAGCCTTCGGACTAGCGGACAAGAGACCCAGTACTTC. Amino acid sequence: CASSLRTSGQETQYF. The V and J genes are TRBV5-4 and TRBJ2-5, with 10 bases fitting TRBD2. J lost 2 bases, V lost 4 bases, and 5 bases had no gene match. The CDR3 loop spans 15 amino acids. CDR1 SGHNT and CDR2 YYREEE come from the germline V gene (reference sequence). The full variable domain, rest sourced from reference TRBV5-4 and TRBJ2-5, is ETGVTQSPTHLIKTRGQQVTLRCSSQSGHNTVSWYQQALGQGPQFIFQYYREEENGRGNFPPRFSGLQFPNYSSELNVNALELDDSALYLCASSLRTSGQETQYFGPGTRLLVL.

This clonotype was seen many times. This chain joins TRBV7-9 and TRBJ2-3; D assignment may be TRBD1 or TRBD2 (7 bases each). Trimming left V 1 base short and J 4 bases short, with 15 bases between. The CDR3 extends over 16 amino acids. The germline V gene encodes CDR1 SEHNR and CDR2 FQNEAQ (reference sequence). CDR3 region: CASSLGQGREADTQYF. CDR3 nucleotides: TGTGCCAGCAGCTTAGGACAGGGCCGGGAGGCAGATACGCAGTATTTT.

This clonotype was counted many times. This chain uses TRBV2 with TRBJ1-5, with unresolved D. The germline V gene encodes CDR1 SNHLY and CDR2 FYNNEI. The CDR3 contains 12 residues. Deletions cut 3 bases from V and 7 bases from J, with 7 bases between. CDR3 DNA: TGTGCCAGCAGTGATCCGAGCCAGCCCCAGCATTTT. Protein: CASSDPSQPQHF. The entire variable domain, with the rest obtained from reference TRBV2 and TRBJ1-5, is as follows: EPEVTQTPSHQVTQMGQEVILRCVPISNHLYFYWYRQILGQKVEFLVSFYNNEISEKSEIFDDQFSVERPDGSNFTLKIRSTKLEDSAMYFCASSDPSQPQHFGDGTRLSIL.

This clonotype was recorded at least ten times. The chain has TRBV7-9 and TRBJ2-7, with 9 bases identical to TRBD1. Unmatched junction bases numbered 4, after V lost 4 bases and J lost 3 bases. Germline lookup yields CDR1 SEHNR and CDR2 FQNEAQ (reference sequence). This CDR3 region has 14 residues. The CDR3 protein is CASSSGQGIYEQYF. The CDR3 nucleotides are TGTGCCAGCAGCTCAGGACAGGGGATCTACGAGCAGTACTTC.

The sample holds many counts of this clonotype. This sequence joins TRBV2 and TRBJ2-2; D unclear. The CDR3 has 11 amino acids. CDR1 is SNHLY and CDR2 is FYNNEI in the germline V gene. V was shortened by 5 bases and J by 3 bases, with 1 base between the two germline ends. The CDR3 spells CASSYTGELFF. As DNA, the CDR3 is TGTGCCAGCAGTTACACCGGGGAGCTGTTTTTT.

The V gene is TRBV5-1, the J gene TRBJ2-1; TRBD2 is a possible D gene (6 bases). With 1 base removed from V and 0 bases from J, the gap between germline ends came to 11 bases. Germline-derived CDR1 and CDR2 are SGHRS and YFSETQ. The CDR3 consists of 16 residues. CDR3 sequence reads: CASSLSGGSSYNEQFF. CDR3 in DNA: TGCGCCAGCAGCTTGAGTGGGGGGAGCTCCTACAATGAGCAGTTCTTC. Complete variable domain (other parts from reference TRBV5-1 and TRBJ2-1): KAGVTQTPRYLIKTRGQQVTLSCSPISGHRSVSWYQQTPGQGLQFLFEYFSETQRNKGNFPGRFSGRQFSNSRSEMNVSTLELGDSALYLCASSLSGGSSYNEQFFGPGTRLTVL.

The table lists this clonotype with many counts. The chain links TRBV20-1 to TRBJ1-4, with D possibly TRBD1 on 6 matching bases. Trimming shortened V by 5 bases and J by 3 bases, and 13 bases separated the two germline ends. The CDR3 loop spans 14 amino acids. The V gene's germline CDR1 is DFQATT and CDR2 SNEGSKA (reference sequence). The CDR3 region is CSALESGANEKLFF. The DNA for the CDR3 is TGCAGTGCTCTAGAGTCAGGGGCTAATGAAAAACTGTTTTTT.

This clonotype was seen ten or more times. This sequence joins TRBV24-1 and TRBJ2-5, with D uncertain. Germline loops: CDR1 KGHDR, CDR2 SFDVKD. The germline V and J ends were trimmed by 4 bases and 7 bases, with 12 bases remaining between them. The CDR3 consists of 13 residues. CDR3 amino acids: CATSDPTRLTQYF. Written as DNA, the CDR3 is TGTGCCACCAGTGACCCGACACGTTTGACCCAGTACTTC.

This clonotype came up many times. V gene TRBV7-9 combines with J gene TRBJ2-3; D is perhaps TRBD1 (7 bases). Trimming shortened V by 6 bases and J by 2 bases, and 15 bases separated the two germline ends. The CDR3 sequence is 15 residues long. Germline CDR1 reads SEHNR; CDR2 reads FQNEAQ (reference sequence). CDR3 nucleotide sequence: TGTGCCAGCAGTCCCGGACAGGACTACACAGATACGCAGTATTTT. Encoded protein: CASSPGQDYTDTQYF.

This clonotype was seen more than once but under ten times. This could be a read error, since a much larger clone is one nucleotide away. In DNA, the CDR3 is TGTACCAGCAGTTTGGCGCGGTGGGGTATGATAGTGGACAATGAGCAGTTCTTC. Protein product: CTSSLARWGMIVDNEQFF. This chain connects TRBV12-3 or TRBV12-4 to TRBJ2-1; D not certain. This CDR3 region has 18 residues.

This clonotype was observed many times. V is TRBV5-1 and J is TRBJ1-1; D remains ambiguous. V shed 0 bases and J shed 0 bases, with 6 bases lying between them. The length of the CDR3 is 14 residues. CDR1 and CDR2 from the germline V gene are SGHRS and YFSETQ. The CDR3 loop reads CASSLATVNTEAFF. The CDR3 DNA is TGCGCCAGCAGCTTGGCCACAGTGAACACTGAAGCTTTCTTT.

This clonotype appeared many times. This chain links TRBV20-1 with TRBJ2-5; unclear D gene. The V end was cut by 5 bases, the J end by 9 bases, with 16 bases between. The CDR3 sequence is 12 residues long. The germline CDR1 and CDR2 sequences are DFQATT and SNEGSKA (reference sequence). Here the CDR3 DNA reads TGCAGTGCTCCTTCCCTCTATGGGGCCCAGTACTTC. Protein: CSAPSLYGAQYF.

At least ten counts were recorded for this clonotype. CDR3 in amino acids: CASREWTSGTNNEQFF. In DNA form, the CDR3 reads TGTGCCAGCAGAGAATGGACTAGCGGGACCAACAATGAGCAGTTCTTC. The J gene is TRBJ2-1, the V gene TRBV6-2 or TRBV6-3; 12 bases match TRBD2. Germline V gene sequence: CDR1 MNHEY, CDR2 SVGEGT. This CDR3 region has 16 residues. The J segment lost 5 bases and the V segment lost 6 bases, leaving 8 bases of the junction unmatched.

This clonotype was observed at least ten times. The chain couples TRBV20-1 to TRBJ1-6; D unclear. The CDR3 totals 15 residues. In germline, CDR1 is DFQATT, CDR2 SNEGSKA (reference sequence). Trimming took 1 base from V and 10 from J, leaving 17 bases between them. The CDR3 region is CSARAVLGYGSPLHF. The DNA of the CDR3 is TGCAGTGCTAGAGCGGTGTTGGGGTACGGCTCACCCCTCCACTTT.

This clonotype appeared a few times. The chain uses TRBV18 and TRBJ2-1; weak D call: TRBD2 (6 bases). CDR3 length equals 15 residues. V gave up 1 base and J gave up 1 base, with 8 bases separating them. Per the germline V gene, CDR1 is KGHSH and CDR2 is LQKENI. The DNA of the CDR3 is TGTGCCAGCTCACCACTGACTAGTTCCTACAATGAGCAGTTCTTC. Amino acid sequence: CASSPLTSSYNEQFF.

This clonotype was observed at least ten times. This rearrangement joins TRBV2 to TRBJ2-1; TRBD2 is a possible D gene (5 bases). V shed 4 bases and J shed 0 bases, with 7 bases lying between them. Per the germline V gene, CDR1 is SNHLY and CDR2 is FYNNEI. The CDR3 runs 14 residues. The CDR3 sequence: CASSGTGSYNEQFF. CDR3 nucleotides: TGTGCCAGCAGTGGGACTGGCTCCTACAATGAGCAGTTCTTC.

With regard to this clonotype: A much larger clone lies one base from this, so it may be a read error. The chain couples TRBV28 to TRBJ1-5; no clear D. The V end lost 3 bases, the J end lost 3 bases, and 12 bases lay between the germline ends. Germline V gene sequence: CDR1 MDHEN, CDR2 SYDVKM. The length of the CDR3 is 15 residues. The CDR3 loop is CASSFEAADNQPQHF. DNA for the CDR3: TGTGCCAGCAGTTTTGAGGCTGCTGACAATCAGCCCCAGCATTTT.

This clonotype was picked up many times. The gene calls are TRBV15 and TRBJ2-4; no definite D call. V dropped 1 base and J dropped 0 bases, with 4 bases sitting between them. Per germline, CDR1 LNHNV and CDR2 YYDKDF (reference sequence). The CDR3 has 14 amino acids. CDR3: CATSRARAKNIQYF. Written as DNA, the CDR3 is TGTGCCACCAGCAGAGCACGAGCCAAAAACATTCAGTACTTC.

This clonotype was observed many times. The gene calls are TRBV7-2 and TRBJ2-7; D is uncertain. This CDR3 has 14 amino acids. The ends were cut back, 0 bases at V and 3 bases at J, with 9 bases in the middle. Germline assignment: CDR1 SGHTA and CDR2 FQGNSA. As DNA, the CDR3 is TGTGCCAGCAGCTTAGCGCGTGGGGACTACGAGCAGTACTTC. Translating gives CASSLARGDYEQYF.

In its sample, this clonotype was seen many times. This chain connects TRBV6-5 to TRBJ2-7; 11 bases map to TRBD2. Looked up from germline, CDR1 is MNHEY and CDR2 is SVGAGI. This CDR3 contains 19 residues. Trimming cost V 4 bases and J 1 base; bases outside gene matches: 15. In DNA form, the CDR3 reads TGTGCCAGCAGTTCCCGGACAGGATATACTAGCGGGGGTTCCTACGAGCAGTACTTC. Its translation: CASSSRTGYTSGGSYEQYF.